This TCR beta chain was obtained from a study of graft-versus-host responses after intestinal transplantation. Study summary: All recipients were given anti-thymocyte globulin induction, and tacrolimus and steroids were then administered for approximately 3 years.

Profiling relied on immunoSEQ multiplex PCR, and the TCRdb table lists in-frame clones only, not all of them. The repertoire has around 23,000 clones, over 75% of them found once; the top ten carry about 0.98%. The junction had 9 bases not matched to a gene; V was cut back by 11 bases and J by 0 bases. The CDR3 spans 14 residues. Germline CDR1 and CDR2: MNHNS and SASEGT. Broader study findings: Recipient bone marrow held GvH clones, some seen earlier in ileum or blood.

A note on this clone: Antigen unknown. This same CDR3 is encoded by further DNA sequences in the sample.

The TCR comes from a human patient who received an intestinal transplant, so some T cells may come from the graft donor. The sample was PBMCs, taken around 460 days after intestinal transplant. The chain joins TRBV6-1 to TRBJ2-7; 8 bases agree with TRBD2. This chain's CDR3 is CAGRGGRTSYEQYF. CDR3 DNA sequence: TGTGCCGGCCGGGGGGGGAGGACCTCCTACGAGCAGTACTTC.